What follows are 2 T cell receptor beta chains derived from one specimen sequenced in a study of blood T cell repertoires in COVID-19. Assay used: immunoSEQ multiplex PCR; TCRdb lists only in-frame clones, some missing. Altogether 90,000 to 110,000 clones are present, 84% being singletons, with the ten largest covering about 6.6%. Sequenced: peripheral blood. All receptors come from a woman in her forties or fifties with acute or convalescent COVID-19.

This CDR3 reads CSVALRTGAYEQYF. In DNA, the CDR3 is TGCAGCGTTGCCCTTCGGACAGGGGCCTACGAGCAGTACTTC. The V and J genes are TRBV29-1 and TRBJ2-7; 9 positions match TRBD1. Germline CDR1 reads SQVTM; CDR2 reads ANQGSEA. J was trimmed by 2 bases and V by 4 bases; bases with no gene match: 6. The CDR3 totals 14 residues.

This sequence joins TRBV6-5 and TRBJ1-3; D ambiguous. Germline V gene data show CDR1 as MNHEY and CDR2 as SVGAGI. This CDR3 spans 14 amino acids. Trimming stripped 7 bases from V and 0 bases from J, with 10 bases between. This CDR3 is CASIVVSSGNTIYF. The CDR3 DNA reads TGTGCCAGCATCGTCGTCTCCTCTGGAAACACCATATATTTT.